Shown below are 22 T cell receptor beta chains from a single sample sequenced in a study of blood T cell repertoires in COVID-19 (TCRdb year 2020). The method behind the library was the immunoSEQ multiplex PCR assay. TCRdb provides this immuneACCESS table in a form limited to in-frame rearrangements. Some clones are lacking; in checked studies, under half of them reflect an unresolved V gene, and why the rest are absent is not known. Present in this sample are approximately 60,000 clones, under 80% of which were seen just once. The ten largest clones add up to about 20% of the sample. The sample comprised peripheral blood. The receptor set was obtained from a man in his 60s with acute or convalescent COVID-19.

The chain combines TRBV30 with TRBJ2-1; 7 bases are shared with TRBD2. The CDR3 has 14 amino acids. Germline V gene sequence: CDR1 GTSNPN, CDR2 SVGIG (reference sequence). With V trimmed by 4 bases and J by 8 bases, 11 bases remained unmatched. The CDR3 sequence: CAWTNRGRSDEQFF. DNA for the CDR3: TGTGCCTGGACCAATCGCGGGAGAAGTGATGAGCAGTTCTTC.

The V gene is TRBV28, the J gene TRBJ2-7, with 7 bases lining up with TRBD1. Germline V lookup: CDR1 MDHEN, CDR2 SYDVKM. The CDR3 spans 15 residues. V shed 5 bases and J 2 bases; nucleotides not matched to a gene: 9. CDR3 DNA: TGTGCCAGCAGTGACCCCGGGACAGCAGCCTACGAGCAGTACTTC. Translated: CASSDPGTAAYEQYF.

J is TRBJ2-3 and V is TRBV5-1, with a tentative D call TRBD2 (5 bases). CDR1 and CDR2 from the germline V gene are SGHRS and YFSETQ. V was shortened by 0 bases and J by 7 bases, with 18 bases between the two germline ends. The CDR3 loop spans 16 amino acids. CDR3 residues: CASSLVFGGHSYTQYF. DNA for the CDR3: TGCGCCAGCAGCTTGGTGTTTGGCGGGCACAGCTATACGCAGTATTTT.

This chain uses TRBV6-5 with TRBJ2-1; D may be TRBD2 (5 bases). Germline values: CDR1 MNHEY, CDR2 SVGAGI. Trimming removed 6 bases from V and 3 bases from J, with 15 bases in between. The CDR3 runs 15 residues. CDR3 residues: CASSQERDYYNEQFF. The CDR3 region has the DNA TGTGCCAGCAGCCAAGAACGGGATTACTACAATGAGCAGTTCTTC.

This clone was picked up one time. The CDR3 region has the DNA TGTGCCAGTCGATGGGACAGAAACACAGATACGCAGTATTTT. This gives the protein CASRWDRNTDTQYF. The chain recombines TRBV6-5 with TRBJ2-3; 7 bases are a match to TRBD1. Looked up from germline, CDR1 is MNHEY and CDR2 is SVGAGI. V dropped 9 bases and J dropped 2; count of bases not matched to a gene: 8. The CDR3 is 14 residues long.

The chain's CDR3 is CASSPLGSLNTEAFF. Here the CDR3 DNA reads TGTGCCAGCAGCCCCCTGGGCAGTTTAAACACTGAAGCTTTCTTT. The V call is TRBV3-1 (or the pseudogene TRBV3-2), the J call TRBJ1-1; no clear D gene. The CDR3 loop spans 15 amino acids. The germline V gene encodes CDR1 LGHDT and CDR2 YNNKEL (reference sequence). The ends were cut back, 4 bases at V and 2 bases at J, with 14 bases in the middle.

V is TRBV9 and J is TRBJ2-2; 8 bases are a match to TRBD1. V was clipped by 4 bases and J by 3 bases; unmatched bases: 5. This CDR3 contains 15 residues. The V gene's germline CDR1 is SGDLS and CDR2 YYNGEE. In DNA, the CDR3 is TGTGCCAGCAGCAGGGGACAGGCGGACACCGGGGAGCTGTTTTTT. Translating gives CASSRGQADTGELFF.

The CDR3 DNA is TGTGCCAGCAGTGTACAGGGCAGTTCACCCCTCCACTTT. It encodes CASSVQGSSPLHF. The V gene is TRBV6-4, the J gene TRBJ1-6; maybe TRBD1 (6 bases). The CDR3 is made up of 13 amino acids. Germline V gene sequence: CDR1 MRHNA, CDR2 SNTAGT. Trimming took 4 bases from V and 9 from J, leaving 10 bases between them.

The chain carries TRBV5-8 and TRBJ2-1, with 9 bases that match TRBD2. Germline V gives CDR1 SGHTS, CDR2 YDEGEE. The trim removed 4 bases at V and 8 bases at J, leaving 10 bases unmatched. This CDR3 comprises 15 residues. CDR3 region: CASSRGLARGDEQFF. The CDR3 DNA reads as TGTGCCAGCAGCAGGGGACTAGCCCGTGGGGATGAGCAGTTCTTC.

The chain recombines TRBV12-3 or TRBV12-4 with TRBJ1-2, with D possibly TRBD1 on 5 matching bases. The CDR3 runs 13 residues. The V end was cut by 6 bases, the J end by 3 bases, with 11 bases between. Written as DNA, the CDR3 is TGTGCCAGCAGACCTGACAGCCACTATGGCTACACCTTC. Translating gives CASRPDSHYGYTF.

V is TRBV7-3 and J is TRBJ1-5, with 7 positions matching TRBD1. V shed 0 bases and J 3 bases; nucleotides not matched to a gene: 2. This CDR3 region has 15 residues. In germline, CDR1 is SGHTA, CDR2 FQGTGA. The CDR3 is CASSLTTGFNQPQHF. The CDR3 DNA reads as TGTGCCAGCAGCTTAACGACAGGGTTCAATCAGCCCCAGCATTTT.

The rearrangement joins TRBV6-6 to TRBJ1-4, with D possibly TRBD1 on 6 matching bases. The CDR3 loop spans 14 amino acids. The germline V gene encodes CDR1 MNHNY and CDR2 SVGAGI (reference sequence). Trimming took 6 bases from V and 7 from J, leaving 15 bases between them. CDR3 loop: CASRSQGWSEKLFF. The CDR3 DNA reads as TGTGCCAGCAGGTCACAGGGATGGAGTGAAAAACTGTTTTTT.

V and J are TRBV19 and TRBJ2-4; tentatively, D is TRBD1 or TRBD2 (9 bases each). V lost 6 bases and J lost 0, with 27 bases in between. The germline V gene has CDR1 LNHDA and CDR2 SQIVND (reference sequence). The CDR3 is made up of 20 amino acids. CDR3 nucleotides: TGTGCCAGTAGACCAACAGGGGGCGGCCTAGCGGGGCTAGCCAAAAACATTCAGTACTTC. It translates to CASRPTGGGLAGLAKNIQYF. The full variable domain, in which reference TRBV19 and TRBJ2-4 provide the parts outside the CDR3, is DGGITQSPKYLFRKEGQNVTLSCEQNLNHDAMYWYRQDPGQGLRLIYYSQIVNDFQKGDIAEGYSVSREKKESFPLTVTSAQKNPTAFYLCASRPTGGGLAGLAKNIQYFGAGTRLSVL.

The chain carries TRBV5-8 and TRBJ1-5; weak D call: TRBD1 (5 bases). Trimming left V 3 bases short and J 3 bases short, with 10 bases between. The length of the CDR3 is 14 residues. CDR1 and CDR2 (germline): SGHTS, YDEGEE. Here the CDR3 reads CASSWGETNQPQHF. DNA of the CDR3: TGTGCCAGCAGCTGGGGGGAGACCAATCAGCCCCAGCATTTT.

The V and J genes are TRBV10-3 and TRBJ2-7, with 9 bases that match TRBD1. Germline V gene lookup returns CDR1 ENHRY and CDR2 SYGVKD. The CDR3 consists of 13 residues. V lost 9 bases, J lost 3 bases, and 6 bases stayed unmatched. The CDR3 DNA is TGTGCCATTAGACAGGGGGAAAGCTACGAGCAGTACTTC. This sequence encodes CAIRQGESYEQYF.

The chain recombines TRBV7-6 with TRBJ2-7; 9 nucleotides agree with TRBD1. The CDR3 has 16 residues. Per the germline V gene, CDR1 is SGHVS and CDR2 is FNYEAQ. Unmatched junction bases numbered 13, after V lost 4 bases and J lost 6 bases. The DNA of the CDR3 is TGTGCCAGCAGCTCCCCATTCGGGACAGGGAGAAGCGAGCAGTACTTC. It codes for CASSSPFGTGRSEQYF. Using reference TRBV7-6 and TRBJ2-7 for the parts outside the CDR3, the full variable domain is GAGVSQSPRYKVTKRGQDVALRCDPISGHVSLYWYRQALGQGPEFLTYFNYEAQQDKSGLPNDRFSAERPEGSISTLTIQRTEQRDSAMYRCASSSPFGTGRSEQYFGPGTRLTVT.

Written as DNA, the CDR3 is TGTGCCAGCAGTTACGGTTGGGGAGTGGGCCAGCCCCAGCATTTT. Its protein is CASSYGWGVGQPQHF. The V gene is TRBV6-5, the J gene TRBJ1-5; D unclear. Germline V CDR1 and CDR2: MNHEY, SVGAGI. This CDR3 region has 15 residues. Trimming pared 2 bases from V and 7 bases from J, leaving 15 bases between.

V gene TRBV5-1 combines with J gene TRBJ2-1; a possible D gene is TRBD2 (5 bases). CDR1 is SGHRS, CDR2 YFSETQ, per germline. This CDR3 comprises 14 residues. V lost 2 bases to trimming and J lost 6 bases, with 12 bases between them. The CDR3 spells CASSLSGVANEQFF. The CDR3 DNA is TGCGCCAGCAGCTTATCCGGGGTGGCCAATGAGCAGTTCTTC.

This rearrangement joins TRBV7-9 to TRBJ2-1; 9 bases line up with TRBD1. This CDR3 contains 16 residues. Germline V gene sequence: CDR1 SEHNR, CDR2 FQNEAQ (reference sequence). V was clipped by 4 bases and J by 8 bases; unmatched bases: 12. The CDR3 region has the DNA TGTGCCAGCAGCTCGTCCGGGACAGGGTATTGGGATGAGCAGTTCTTC. It translates to CASSSSGTGYWDEQFF.

V gene TRBV6-1 combines with J gene TRBJ2-1, with TRBD2 matching over 7 bases. The CDR3 covers 15 residues. V dropped 1 base and J dropped 6; count of bases not matched to a gene: 6. The germline V gene has CDR1 MNHNS and CDR2 SASEGT. This chain's CDR3 is CASSEERLAANEQFF. DNA of the CDR3: TGTGCCAGCAGTGAAGAAAGGCTAGCGGCCAATGAGCAGTTCTTC.

The chain uses TRBV4-1 and TRBJ1-1; D unresolved. The CDR3 sequence is 15 residues long. V gave up 6 bases and J gave up 12 bases, with 26 bases separating them. The germline gives CDR1 MGHRA, CDR2 YSYEKL. The CDR3 protein is CASRSSTQLNPESFF. The CDR3 DNA sequence: TGCGCCAGCAGGTCTTCTACACAGCTAAACCCTGAGTCTTTCTTT.

The rearrangement uses TRBV2 and TRBJ2-7; TRBD2 matches 7 bases. Germline-derived CDR1 and CDR2 are SNHLY and FYNNEI. The CDR3 consists of 17 residues. Trimming cost V 5 bases and J 7 bases; bases outside gene matches: 20. In nucleotides, the CDR3 is TGTGCCAGCAGTTACTCGTCCTACGCGGGAGCAAAGTTGGAGCAGTACTTC. It translates to CASSYSSYAGAKLEQYF. The complete variable domain, with remaining parts taken from reference TRBV2 and TRBJ2-7, reads EPEVTQTPSHQVTQMGQEVILRCVPISNHLYFYWYRQILGQKVEFLVSFYNNEISEKSEIFDDQFSVERPDGSNFTLKIRSTKLEDSAMYFCASSYSSYAGAKLEQYFGPGTRLTVT.